The 22 T cell receptor beta chains below were found in one sample sequenced in a study of blood T cells in healthy people across ages. Combining a sample-barcoded 5' primer with a J-beta primer mix, a second PCR ran for roughly 7 to 12 cycles. Each CDR3 protein gets one entry after TCRdb re-called the 5' RACE reads with MiXCR. The data show around 620,000 distinct CDR3 sequences, 25% to 30% seen once. The sample taken for sequencing was blood. These receptors were obtained from a woman in her seventies in good health.

The chain has TRBV7-8 and TRBJ2-5; 13 nucleotides agree with TRBD2. The J call may not be correct, given that the DNA end is closer to TRBJ2-7. The germline CDR1 and CDR2 sequences are SGHVS and FQNEAQ. The CDR3 runs to 17 residues. CDR3 loop: CASSLVGLAGAHYEQYF. In DNA, the CDR3 is TGTGCCAGCAGCTTAGTAGGACTAGCGGGGGCCCACTACGAGCAGTACTTC.

This clonotype turned up a few times. The gene calls are TRBV9 and TRBJ2-3; D not resolved. The CDR3 has 13 amino acids. Germline CDR1 and CDR2: SGDLS and YYNGEE. V was shortened by 0 bases and J by 2 bases, with 4 bases between the two germline ends. The CDR3 bases are TGTGCCAGCAGCGTAGTCTTCACAGATACGCAGTATTTT. The encoded protein is CASSVVFTDTQYF.

This clonotype was counted many times. V gene TRBV5-5 combines with J gene TRBJ1-6; no definite D call. V was trimmed by 4 bases and J by 9 bases, leaving 11 bases between them. Germline values: CDR1 SGHKS, CDR2 YYEKEE (reference sequence). There are 13 residues in the CDR3. Here the CDR3 DNA reads TGTGCCAGCAGCCCGGATGGAAGTTCACCCCTCCACTTT. Translated, it gives CASSPDGSSPLHF.

The chain is built from TRBV11-2 and TRBJ2-5; 7 positions match TRBD2. Looked up from germline, CDR1 is SGHAT and CDR2 is FQNNGV. With V trimmed by 2 bases and J by 6 bases, 12 bases remained unmatched. The CDR3 length is 16 residues. The CDR3: CASSLQRGPGLQTQYF. CDR3 sequence (DNA): TGTGCCAGCAGCTTACAGCGGGGACCGGGACTACAGACCCAGTACTTC.

In this sample, this clonotype turned up a few times. DNA of the CDR3: TGTGCCAGCAGCTCCGGGACACTTACTAACTATGGCTACACCTTC. Translated, it gives CASSSGTLTNYGYTF. The V gene is TRBV7-8, the J gene TRBJ1-2; maybe TRBD1 (6 bases). This CDR3 has 15 residues. CDR1 and CDR2 (germline): SGHVS, FQNEAQ. V lost 4 bases and J lost 0, with 12 bases in between.

This clonotype was detected a few times. The chain is built from TRBV4-2 and TRBJ1-1, with unresolved D. Germline values: CDR1 LGHNA, CDR2 YNFKEQ. The ends were cut back, 4 bases at V and 4 bases at J, with 13 bases in the middle. This CDR3 is 14 amino acids long. CDR3 region: CASSRQWGSTEAFF. CDR3 DNA: TGTGCCAGCAGCCGTCAATGGGGTTCCACTGAAGCTTTCTTT.

This clonotype appeared many times. V gene TRBV14 combines with J gene TRBJ2-7; 7 bases map to TRBD1. Germline V gives CDR1 SGHDN, CDR2 FVKESK. The CDR3 has 14 amino acids. J was trimmed by 0 bases and V by 3 bases; bases with no gene match: 2. CDR3 amino acids: CASSHGTDSYEQYF. The CDR3 region has the DNA TGTGCCAGCAGCCACGGGACAGACTCCTACGAGCAGTACTTC.

The V call is TRBV10-3, the J call TRBJ1-2, with 8 bases fitting TRBD1. The ends lost 4 bases at V and 13 bases at J; junction bases unmatched: 5. The germline V gene encodes CDR1 ENHRY and CDR2 SYGVKD. This CDR3 has 11 residues. CDR3 DNA sequence: TGTGCCATCAGTGGACAGGGGATTAGCACCTTC. Translation gives CAISGQGISTF.

The V gene is TRBV6-2 or TRBV6-3, the J gene TRBJ2-5, with D perhaps TRBD1 (6 bases). Trimming took 6 bases from V and 2 from J, leaving 13 bases between them. Germline V gene lookup returns CDR1 MNHEY and CDR2 SVGEGT. The CDR3 has 14 amino acids. The CDR3 coding sequence is TGTGCCAGCAGCCCCTATACAGGGCAAGAGACCCAGTACTTC. The encoded protein is CASSPYTGQETQYF.

This clonotype was recorded at least ten times. This chain joins TRBV5-1 and TRBJ2-5; no reliable D call. From germline, CDR1 is SGHRS and CDR2 YFSETQ. V was clipped by 2 bases and J by 3 bases, with 11 bases between them. CDR3 length: 14 residues. Here the CDR3 DNA reads TGCGCCAGCAGCTTCGGAACCTGGAAAGAGACCCAGTACTTC. Its protein is CASSFGTWKETQYF.

The chain is built from TRBV6-2 or TRBV6-3 and TRBJ2-1, with 9 bases matching TRBD2. The germline V gene encodes CDR1 MNHEY and CDR2 SVGEGT. The CDR3 runs to 15 residues. With 6 bases clipped from V and 3 bases from J, the junction kept 6 bases outside the gene matches. The CDR3 is CASRTPSGDYNEQFF. The CDR3, as DNA: TGTGCCAGCAGAACCCCTAGCGGGGACTACAATGAGCAGTTCTTC.

This clonotype was found a few times. This chain uses TRBV6-2 or TRBV6-3 with TRBJ1-1; D gene ambiguous. V was pared by 7 bases and J by 4 bases, with 16 bases between. There are 14 residues in the CDR3. Germline V lookup: CDR1 MNHEY, CDR2 SVGEGT. The CDR3 nucleotides are TGTGCCAGCAACCCCCTATACCGGGCCACTGAAGCTTTCTTT. Translated: CASNPLYRATEAFF.

This clonotype has a count of ten or more. This chain joins TRBV20-1 and TRBJ2-5; 8 bases map to TRBD2. CDR3 length equals 13 residues. The V gene end was trimmed by 3 bases and the J gene end by 4 bases; junction bases not matched to a gene: 4. Germline CDR1 and CDR2: DFQATT and SNEGSKA (reference sequence). CDR3 nucleotide sequence: TGCAGTGCTAGTTCGGGGGGGGGAGAGACCCAGTACTTC. Its protein product is CSASSGGGETQYF.

The chain has TRBV27 and TRBJ1-2, with TRBD1 matching 8 bases. This CDR3 contains 13 residues. In germline, CDR1 is MNHEY, CDR2 SMNVEV (reference sequence). V shed 4 bases and J 7 bases; nucleotides not matched to a gene: 5. The CDR3 sequence: CASSYRDRGGYTF. As DNA, the CDR3 is TGTGCCAGCAGTTACAGAGACAGGGGTGGCTACACCTTC.

A few counts support this clonotype. The chain carries TRBV5-1 and TRBJ1-1, with 7 bases matching TRBD1. This CDR3 spans 15 amino acids. V shed 4 bases and J 7 bases; nucleotides not matched to a gene: 13. Per the germline V gene, CDR1 is SGHRS and CDR2 is YFSETQ. CDR3: CASSPQGLPEDEAFF. CDR3 sequence (DNA): TGCGCCAGCAGCCCACAGGGGTTGCCGGAGGATGAAGCTTTCTTT.

In its sample, this clonotype was seen a few times. The CDR3 bases are TGTGCCAGCAGTGGGCAGGGGTGGGATGAGCAGTTCTTC. This codes for CASSGQGWDEQFF. V and J are TRBV9 and TRBJ2-1; TRBD1 is a possible D gene (6 bases). V lost 5 bases, J lost 8 bases, and 14 bases lay in between. The germline CDR1 and CDR2 sequences are SGDLS and YYNGEE. The CDR3 is 13 amino acids.

The CDR3 nucleotides read TGCAGTGCTAGAGGCCCGACAGGGGTGAGGACCACTGAAGCTTTCTTT. This encodes CSARGPTGVRTTEAFF. The chain recombines TRBV20-1 with TRBJ1-1, with 8 bases fitting TRBD1. The CDR3 runs to 16 residues. Trimming removed 1 base from V and 4 bases from J; junction bases left unmatched: 11. Per the germline V gene, CDR1 is DFQATT and CDR2 is SNEGSKA (reference sequence).

This clonotype was seen more than once but under ten times. J is TRBJ2-1 and V is TRBV4-1; TRBD2 is a possible D gene (7 bases). Looked up from germline, CDR1 is MGHRA and CDR2 is YSYEKL. V was clipped by 3 bases and J by 1 base, with 19 bases between them. The CDR3 covers 18 residues. In DNA form, the CDR3 reads TGCGCCAGCAGCCACGCTAGGGAGGGGGGGCGTTCCTACAATGAGCAGTTCTTC. Residues: CASSHAREGGRSYNEQFF.

This rearrangement joins TRBV7-2 to TRBJ1-2, with D perhaps TRBD1 (6 bases). The CDR3 length is 18 residues. Germline V CDR1 and CDR2: SGHTA, FQGNSA. V was shortened by 6 bases and J by 1 base, with 24 bases between the two germline ends. The CDR3 DNA sequence: TGTGCCAGCAGTCCCTCATTCTTCCGGACAGAGTTTAACTATGGCTACACCTTC. Protein product: CASSPSFFRTEFNYGYTF. Looking up the rest from reference TRBV7-2 and TRBJ1-2 gives the full variable domain: GAGVSQSPSNKVTEKGKDVELRCDPISGHTALYWYRQSLGQGLEFLIYFQGNSAPDKSGLPSDRFSAERTGGSVSTLTIQRTQQEDSAVYLCASSPSFFRTEFNYGYTFGSGTRLTVV.

The gene calls are TRBV5-1 and TRBJ1-1; 8 positions match TRBD1. Per germline, CDR1 SGHRS and CDR2 YFSETQ. The V and J ends lost 0 bases and 5 bases, in that order; junction bases with no gene match: 6. The CDR3 has 15 residues. The DNA for the CDR3 is TGCGCCAGCAGCTTGGGAACAGGGGGAGTTACTGAAGCTTTCTTT. It translates to CASSLGTGGVTEAFF.

This clonotype was counted a few times. The chain is built from TRBV10-3 and TRBJ2-3; 10 nucleotides line up with TRBD2. V was clipped by 6 bases and J by 3 bases; unmatched bases: 6. Germline V gives CDR1 ENHRY, CDR2 SYGVKD. The CDR3 consists of 15 residues. The CDR3 DNA sequence: TGTGCCATCAGAGAAAGCGGGGGGGCAACAGATACGCAGTATTTT. As protein: CAIRESGGATDTQYF.

The V gene is TRBV12-5, the J gene TRBJ2-5, with D tentatively TRBD1 (5 bases). The CDR3 has 13 amino acids. The V and J ends lost 6 bases and 3 bases respectively, with 11 bases between them. Germline-derived CDR1 and CDR2 are LGHNT and FRNRAP. CDR3: CASGLVGEETQYF. In DNA, the CDR3 is TGTGCTAGTGGGCTTGTAGGGGAAGAGACCCAGTACTTC.